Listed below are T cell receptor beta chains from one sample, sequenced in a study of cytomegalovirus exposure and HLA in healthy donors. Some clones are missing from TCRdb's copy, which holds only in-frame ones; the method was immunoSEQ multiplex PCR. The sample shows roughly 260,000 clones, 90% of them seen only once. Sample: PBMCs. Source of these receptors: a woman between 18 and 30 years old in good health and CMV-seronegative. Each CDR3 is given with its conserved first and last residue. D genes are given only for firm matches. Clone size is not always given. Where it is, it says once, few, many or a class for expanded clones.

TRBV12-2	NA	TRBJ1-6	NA	CASRLVGTLGSPLHF	TGTGCAAGTCGCTTAGTCGGGACATTAGGTTCACCCCTCCACTTT
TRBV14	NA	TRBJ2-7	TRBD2	CASSPLLAGVYEQYF	TGTGCCAGCAGCCCCTTACTAGCGGGGGTCTACGAGCAGTACTTC
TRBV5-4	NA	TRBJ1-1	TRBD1	CASSWGQGATEAFF	TGTGCCAGCAGCTGGGGACAGGGGGCCACTGAAGCTTTCTTT
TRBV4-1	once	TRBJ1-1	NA	CASSQDPKSEAFF	TGCGCCAGCAGCCAAGACCCCAAATCTGAAGCTTTCTTT
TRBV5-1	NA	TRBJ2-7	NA	CASSLAGTYEQYF	TGCGCCAGCAGCTTAGCAGGGACCTACGAGCAGTACTTC
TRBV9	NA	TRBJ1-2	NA	CASSPRGGLYGYTF	TGTGCCAGCAGCCCGAGGGGAGGGCTGTATGGCTACACCTTC
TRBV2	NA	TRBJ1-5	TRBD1	CASSEFVGQLNQPQHF	TGTGCCAGCAGTGAATTTGTGGGACAGCTCAATCAGCCCCAGCATTTT
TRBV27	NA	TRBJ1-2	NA	CASSSGVNYGYTF	TGTGCCAGCAGTTCAGGGGTGAACTATGGCTACACCTTC
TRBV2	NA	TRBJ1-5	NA	CASRFRENQPQHF	TGTGCCAGCCGTTTCAGGGAAAATCAGCCCCAGCATTTT
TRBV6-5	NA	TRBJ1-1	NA	CASNSLWQNEAFF	TGTGCCAGCAATTCCCTTTGGCAGAATGAAGCTTTCTTT
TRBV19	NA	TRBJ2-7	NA	CASKDRRSSYEQYF	TGTGCCAGTAAAGACAGAAGAAGCTCCTACGAGCAGTACTTC
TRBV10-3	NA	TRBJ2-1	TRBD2	CAISESIAGPSYNEQFF	TGTGCCATCAGTGAGTCGATAGCGGGTCCCTCCTACAATGAGCAGTTCTTC
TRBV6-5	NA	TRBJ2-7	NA	CASSLGQPYEQYF	TGTGCCAGCAGTCTCGGACAGCCCTACGAGCAGTACTTC
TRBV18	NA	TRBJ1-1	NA	CASSPPLSNTEAFF	TGTGCCAGCTCACCACCTCTCAGTAACACTGAAGCTTTCTTT
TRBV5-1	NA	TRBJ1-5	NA	CASSLEGINQPQHF	TGCGCCAGCAGCTTGGAGGGGATAAATCAGCCCCAGCATTTT
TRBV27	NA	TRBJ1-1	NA	CASSLSRTPLNTEAFF	TGTGCCAGCAGTTTAAGCCGGACACCGCTGAACACTGAAGCTTTCTTT
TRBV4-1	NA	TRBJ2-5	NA	CASSQPFGRGAASQETQYF	TGCGCCAGCAGCCAACCCTTCGGACGGGGGGCGGCTTCACAGGAGACCCAGTACTTC
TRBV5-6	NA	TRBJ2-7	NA	CASSLTGPAYEQYF	TGTGCCAGCAGCTTGACAGGGCCTGCTTACGAGCAGTACTTC
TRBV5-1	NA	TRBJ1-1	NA	CASSLARLNTEAFF	TGCGCCAGCAGCTTGGCGCGGCTGAACACTGAAGCTTTCTTT
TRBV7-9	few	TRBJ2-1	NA	CASSLVRDNEQFF	TGTGCCAGCAGCTTAGTCAGGGACAATGAGCAGTTCTTC
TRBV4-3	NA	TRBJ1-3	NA	CASSQVANPYEGNTIYF	TGCGCCAGCAGCCAGGTGGCCAATCCGTATGAAGGAAACACCATATATTTT
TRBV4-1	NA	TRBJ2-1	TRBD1	CASSQAQGQGAYEQFF	TGCGCCAGCAGCCAAGCTCAAGGACAGGGGGCCTATGAGCAGTTCTTC
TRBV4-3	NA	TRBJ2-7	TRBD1	CASSPTRDRVYEQYF	TGCGCCAGCAGCCCAACACGGGACAGAGTCTACGAGCAGTACTTC
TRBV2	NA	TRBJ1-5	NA	CASRALPTGFSYF	TGTGCCAGCAGAGCCTTACCTACTGGTTTTAGTTACTTT
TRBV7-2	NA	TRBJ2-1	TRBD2	CASSPQRGGYNEQFF	TGTGCCAGCAGCCCCCAGCGGGGGGGCTACAATGAGCAGTTCTTC
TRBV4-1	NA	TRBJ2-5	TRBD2	CASSQLSGGAETQYF	TGCGCCAGCAGCCAACTTAGCGGGGGGGCGGAGACCCAGTACTTC
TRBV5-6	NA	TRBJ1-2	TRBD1	CASSFSPREPQGVRGYTF	TGTGCCAGCAGCTTTTCTCCTCGAGAACCACAGGGGGTCCGTGGCTACACCTTC
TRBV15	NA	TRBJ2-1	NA	CATSRDGPVDEQFF	TGTGCCACCAGCAGAGATGGGCCAGTAGACGAGCAGTTCTTC
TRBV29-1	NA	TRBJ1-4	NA	CSVEWASNEKLFF	TGCAGCGTTGAATGGGCATCTAATGAAAAACTGTTTTTT
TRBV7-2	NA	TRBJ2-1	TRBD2	CASSLPPGLVNEQFF	TGTGCCAGCAGCTTACCCCCGGGACTAGTGAATGAGCAGTTCTTC
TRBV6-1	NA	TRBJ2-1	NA	CASRESMGRFNEQFF	TGTGCCAGCAGGGAAAGCATGGGCCGGTTCAATGAGCAGTTCTTC
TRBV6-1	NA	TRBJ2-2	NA	CAKEDGELFF	TGTGCCAAGGAGGACGGGGAGCTGTTTTTT
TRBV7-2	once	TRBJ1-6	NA	CASSPGQSLNSPLHF	TGTGCCAGCAGCCCAGGACAGAGCCTTAATTCACCCCTCCACTTT
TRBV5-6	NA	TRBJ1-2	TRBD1	CASSLYQGGGYTF	TGTGCCAGCAGCTTGTACCAGGGGGGAGGCTACACCTTC
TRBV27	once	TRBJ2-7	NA	CASSSSYEQYF	TGTGCCAGCAGTTCGTCCTACGAGCAGTACTTC
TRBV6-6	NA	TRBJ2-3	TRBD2	CASTLAGTTDTQYF	TGTGCCAGTACCCTAGCGGGGACCACAGATACGCAGTATTTT
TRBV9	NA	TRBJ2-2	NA	CASTRQENTGELFF	TGTGCCAGCACCAGACAGGAGAACACCGGGGAGCTGTTTTTT
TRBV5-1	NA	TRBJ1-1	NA	CASSLEAGPLWAFF	TGCGCCAGCAGCTTGGAGGCAGGCCCGTTGTGGGCTTTCTTT
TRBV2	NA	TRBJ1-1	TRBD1	CASSWTGANTEAFF	TGTGCCAGCTCCTGGACAGGAGCGAACACTGAAGCTTTCTTT
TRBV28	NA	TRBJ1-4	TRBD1	CASSLDRVGEKLFF	TGTGCCAGCAGTTTGGACAGGGTTGGAGAAAAACTGTTTTTT
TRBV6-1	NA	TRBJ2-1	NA	CASSEALAYNEQFF	TGTGCCAGCAGTGAAGCGTTGGCTTACAATGAGCAGTTCTTC